The clone carrying this T cell receptor beta chain has at least ten counts. Its antigen remains unidentified. Unique molecular identifiers were present on the cDNA, and a universal primer site came from template switching. TCRdb reanalysed the 5' RACE reads using MiXCR and keeps one entry per CDR3 protein. This table holds approximately 600,000 distinct CDR3 sequences, roughly 7.2% found once. There are 14 residues in the CDR3. Trimming removed 11 bases at V and 5 bases at J, with 18 bases between. This entry comes from a study of identical twins. General observations from the study: Invariant MAIT and iNKT cells could partly confound zero-insertion analyses. Findings depended on cross-sectional statistics rather than tracking the same donors. The abundant beta clonotypes from cord blood had fewer insertions, and memory repertoires had none of this.

This same sample was also taken into another study, of yellow fever vaccine responses in identical twins.

Sequencing was done on a sample of PBMCs. This TCR was sampled from a young woman in good health. The chain combines TRBV12-3 or TRBV12-4 with TRBJ2-2, with D possibly TRBD2 on 6 matching bases. CDR3 in amino acids: CAGTAGPITGELFF. In nucleotides, the CDR3 is TGTGCCGGAACCGCGGGACCCATTACCGGGGAGCTGTTTTTT.